The 11 T cell receptor beta chains below were found in one sample sequenced in a study of cytomegalovirus exposure and HLA in healthy donors. In the PCR, 60 Vbeta and 13 Jbeta primers were used. Clones were read by immunoSEQ multiplex PCR, and TCRdb kept only the in-frame ones, dropping some. The table has roughly 130,000 clones, roughly 85% seen once. The specimen sequenced was PBMCs. These receptors came from a boy aged 10-17 years in good health and CMV-seronegative.

The chain uses TRBV6-5 and TRBJ1-3; D ambiguous. CDR3 length equals 15 residues. Germline loops: CDR1 MNHEY, CDR2 SVGAGI. The V end lost 4 bases, the J end lost 0 bases, and 10 bases lay between the germline ends. CDR3 sequence (DNA): TGTGCCAGCAGTTCTTCCGGGATCTCTGGAAACACCATATATTTT. It specifies CASSSSGISGNTIYF.

The J gene is TRBJ1-5, the V gene TRBV4-1, with D unresolved. Germline CDR1 and CDR2: MGHRA and YSYEKL. The V gene lost 0 bases and the J gene lost 9 bases, with 9 bases spanning the gap. This CDR3 has 13 amino acids. This chain's CDR3 is CASSQDLTWPQHF. The CDR3 coding sequence is TGCGCCAGCAGCCAAGATTTAACATGGCCCCAGCATTTT.

The chain couples TRBV6-5 to TRBJ1-2; 8 bases line up with TRBD1. J lost 8 bases, V lost 6 bases, and 14 bases had no gene match. The CDR3 has 15 residues. Germline V gene lookup returns CDR1 MNHEY and CDR2 SVGAGI. CDR3 loop: CASSIQGAHHLGYTF. The CDR3 bases are TGTGCCAGCAGCATCCAGGGGGCTCACCACCTCGGCTACACCTTC.

The rearrangement joins TRBV7-9 to TRBJ1-4; 8 bases fit TRBD1. The germline CDR1 and CDR2 sequences are SEHNR and FQNEAQ (reference sequence). The length of the CDR3 is 14 residues. V lost 2 bases and J lost 8; bases outside the gene matches: 4. The CDR3 sequence is CASSLQGAWEKLFF. DNA of the CDR3: TGTGCCAGCAGCTTACAGGGGGCGTGGGAAAAACTGTTTTTT.

The rearrangement uses TRBV10-3 and TRBJ2-6; 8 nucleotides agree with TRBD1. Germline V CDR1 and CDR2: ENHRY, SYGVKD. CDR3 length: 15 amino acids. V shed 6 bases and J 4 bases; nucleotides not matched to a gene: 5. CDR3 coding DNA: TGTGCCATCAGCCTGACAGGGGCCGGGGCCAACGTCCTGACTTTC. Residues: CAISLTGAGANVLTF.

The chain couples TRBV5-4 to TRBJ2-3; 10 bases map to TRBD2. J was trimmed by 3 bases and V by 4 bases; bases with no gene match: 5. The CDR3 has 15 amino acids. The germline V gene encodes CDR1 SGHNT and CDR2 YYREEE (reference sequence). The CDR3 spells CASSPTSGVTDTQYF. CDR3 DNA sequence: TGTGCCAGCAGCCCCACTAGCGGGGTGACAGATACGCAGTATTTT.

The chain combines TRBV6-1 with TRBJ2-2, with 13 bases identical to TRBD2. This CDR3 contains 15 residues. V lost 5 bases to trimming and J lost 7 bases; unmatched junction nucleotides: 4. CDR1 is MNHNS and CDR2 is SASEGT in the germline V gene. CDR3 sequence reads: CASSILAGGDGELFF. The DNA for the CDR3 is TGTGCCAGCAGTATACTAGCGGGAGGGGACGGGGAGCTGTTTTTT.

This clone showed up just once. The rearrangement links TRBV6-1 to TRBJ2-5; 9 bases are shared with TRBD1. With V trimmed by 6 bases and J by 3 bases, 5 bases remained unmatched. Germline V gene sequence: CDR1 MNHNS, CDR2 SASEGT. CDR3 length: 14 amino acids. In DNA, the CDR3 is TGTGCCAGCAGAGGTGGACAGGGGAAAGAGACCCAGTACTTC. It yields the protein CASRGGQGKETQYF.

The chain carries TRBV30 and TRBJ2-7, with 8 bases aligning to TRBD2. This CDR3 is 12 amino acids long. V shed 5 bases, J shed 6 bases, and the junction held 6 bases outside the gene matches. The germline CDR1 and CDR2 sequences are GTSNPN and SVGIG (reference sequence). CDR3 in DNA: TGTGCCTGGGGGAAACTAGCGGTCGAGCAGTACTTC. Residues: CAWGKLAVEQYF. Using reference TRBV30 and TRBJ2-7 for the parts outside the CDR3, the full variable domain is SQTIHQWPATLVQPVGSPLSLECTVEGTSNPNLYWYRQAAGRGLQLLFYSVGIGQISSEVPQNLSASRPQDRQFILSSKKLLLSDSGFYLCAWGKLAVEQYFGPGTRLTVT.

The chain couples TRBV30 to TRBJ1-2; 7 nucleotides agree with TRBD1. V lost 4 bases, J lost 7 bases, and 9 bases stayed unmatched. The CDR3 contains 13 residues. The germline CDR1 and CDR2 sequences are GTSNPN and SVGIG (reference sequence). CDR3 in DNA: TGTGCCTGGACCGTTAAGGGGGCAGGTGGCTACACCTTC. Residues: CAWTVKGAGGYTF.

A few counts support this clone. The chain links TRBV6-5 to TRBJ2-1; 7 bases are shared with TRBD2. This CDR3 spans 16 amino acids. Trimming cost V 4 bases and J 2 bases; bases outside gene matches: 8. CDR1 and CDR2 from the germline V gene are MNHEY and SVGAGI. CDR3 sequence reads: CASSFAGTTTYNEQFF. The DNA for the CDR3 is TGTGCCAGCAGTTTCGCCGGGACTACCACCTACAATGAGCAGTTCTTC.